This entry lists 28 T cell receptor beta chains sequenced from one sample in a study of cytomegalovirus exposure and HLA in healthy donors. Use of 60 Vbeta and 13 Jbeta primers characterized the PCR. Libraries were prepared by immunoSEQ multiplex PCR; TCRdb keeps only in-frame clonotypes and omits some of them. The profile shows under 200,000 clones, around 78% of them singletons. Sequenced material: PBMCs. These receptors were taken from a middle-aged man in good health and CMV-seronegative.

This sequence joins TRBV27 and TRBJ2-7; the match to TRBD2 covers 9 bases. The V gene's germline CDR1 is MNHEY and CDR2 SMNVEV (reference sequence). Germline trimming cut 5 bases from V and 3 bases from J; bases unmatched to any gene: 8. CDR3 size: 15 residues. CDR3 nucleotides: TGTGCCAGCAGTACAGGGACTAGCATACTCTACGAGCAGTACTTC. It yields the protein CASSTGTSILYEQYF.

The rearrangement uses TRBV28 and TRBJ2-2; TRBD2 matches at 9 bases. Germline V gene data show CDR1 as MDHEN and CDR2 as SYDVKM. CDR3 length: 15 amino acids. Trimming cost V 6 bases and J 8 bases; bases outside gene matches: 10. The CDR3 bases are TGTGCCAGCAGGCCCCTTAGCGGGAGACTAGGGGAGCTGTTTTTT. Translation: CASRPLSGRLGELFF.

The chain combines TRBV6-1 with TRBJ2-5; D remains ambiguous. The J call may be mistaken, given a closer DNA end match to TRBJ2-7. The germline V gene encodes CDR1 MNHNS and CDR2 SASEGT. The CDR3 is 12 amino acids. The CDR3 bases are TGTGCCAGCAGGGGTGACTCCTACGAGCAGTACTTC. It yields the protein CASRGDSYEQYF.

This clone was observed once. J is TRBJ1-1 and V is TRBV27, with TRBD1 identical over 12 bases. The V gene end was trimmed by 3 bases and the J gene end by 5 bases; junction bases not matched to a gene: 13. This CDR3 is 18 amino acids long. CDR1 MNHEY and CDR2 SMNVEV come from the germline V gene (reference sequence). CDR3 region: CASSFERGQGAMGTEAFF. DNA for the CDR3: TGTGCCAGCAGTTTTGAGAGGGGACAGGGGGCGATGGGGACTGAAGCTTTCTTT.

In DNA, the CDR3 is TGCGCCAGCAGCCAGGTACAGGGTTGGTACGAGCAGTACTTC. As protein: CASSQVQGWYEQYF. The chain links TRBV4-1 to TRBJ2-7; possibly TRBD1 for D (6 bases). CDR3 length: 14 residues. Germline V gives CDR1 MGHRA, CDR2 YSYEKL. Trimming pared 3 bases from V and 4 bases from J, leaving 13 bases between.

The chain couples TRBV9 to TRBJ2-7; D call uncertain. The germline V gene has CDR1 SGDLS and CDR2 YYNGEE. V was shortened by 0 bases and J by 0 bases, with 7 bases between the two germline ends. CDR3 size: 14 residues. The CDR3 region is CASSVAVSSYEQYF. The CDR3 nucleotides are TGTGCCAGCAGCGTAGCGGTAAGCTCCTACGAGCAGTACTTC.

This clone occurred once. The V and J genes are TRBV27 and TRBJ1-1; TRBD1 agrees at 10 bases. The CDR3 sequence is 17 residues long. CDR1 and CDR2 from the germline V gene are MNHEY and SMNVEV (reference sequence). J lost 6 bases, V lost 5 bases, and 15 bases had no gene match. The CDR3: CASSVFPGQGNGAEAFF. In DNA, the CDR3 is TGTGCCAGCAGTGTCTTTCCGGGACAGGGGAATGGGGCTGAAGCTTTCTTT.

The V call is TRBV9, the J call TRBJ1-2; D might be TRBD1 (6 bases). Germline V gene data show CDR1 as SGDLS and CDR2 as YYNGEE. V dropped 4 bases and J dropped 6 bases, with 13 bases sitting between them. The length of the CDR3 is 13 residues. CDR3 region: CASSPTGFHGYTF. DNA for the CDR3: TGTGCCAGCAGCCCAACAGGGTTTCATGGCTACACCTTC.

The gene calls are TRBV2 and TRBJ2-1, with D possibly being TRBD1 (5 bases). The CDR3 contains 12 residues. The V gene lost 6 bases and the J gene lost 5 bases, with 8 bases spanning the gap. Germline V lookup: CDR1 SNHLY, CDR2 FYNNEI. The CDR3: CASSREDNEQFF. CDR3 DNA: TGTGCCAGCAGCAGGGAAGACAATGAGCAGTTCTTC. Drawing the rest from reference TRBV2 and TRBJ2-1, the complete variable domain is EPEVTQTPSHQVTQMGQEVILRCVPISNHLYFYWYRQILGQKVEFLVSFYNNEISEKSEIFDDQFSVERPDGSNFTLKIRSTKLEDSAMYFCASSREDNEQFFGPGTRLTVL.

The rearrangement joins TRBV30 to TRBJ2-1; 8 bases are a match to TRBD2. The CDR3 sequence is 15 residues long. Germline trimming cut 0 bases from V and 9 bases from J; bases unmatched to any gene: 10. In germline, CDR1 is GTSNPN, CDR2 SVGIG (reference sequence). The CDR3 bases are TGTGCCTGGAGTGTGGATAGCGGGATTTCCAGTGAGCAGTTCTTC. Its protein product is CAWSVDSGISSEQFF. Drawing the rest from reference TRBV30 and TRBJ2-1, the complete variable domain is SQTIHQWPATLVQPVGSPLSLECTVEGTSNPNLYWYRQAAGRGLQLLFYSVGIGQISSEVPQNLSASRPQDRQFILSSKKLLLSDSGFYLCAWSVDSGISSEQFFGPGTRLTVL.

The chain couples TRBV19 to TRBJ2-2; 7 positions agree with TRBD1. V trimming: 9 bases; J trimming: 0 bases; junction bases outside the gene matches: 13. Per the germline V gene, CDR1 is LNHDA and CDR2 is SQIVND (reference sequence). The CDR3 sequence is 17 residues long. For the CDR3, the DNA is TGTGCCAGCCGGGACAGAGGCTACCGTTCGAACACCGGGGAGCTGTTTTTT. Protein product: CASRDRGYRSNTGELFF.

This clone appeared once. V and J are TRBV7-8 and TRBJ2-7, with 10 bases fitting TRBD1. This CDR3 spans 16 amino acids. Looked up from germline, CDR1 is SGHVS and CDR2 is FQNEAQ. J gave up 1 base and V 5 bases, and 8 bases lay outside the gene matches. CDR3 sequence: CASSLEPGQGSYEQYF. The CDR3 DNA follows: TGTGCCAGCAGCCTAGAACCGGGACAGGGGTCCTACGAGCAGTACTTC.

The chain couples TRBV4-1 to TRBJ2-1; 9 bases are shared with TRBD2. The CDR3 runs 17 residues. Germline V lookup: CDR1 MGHRA, CDR2 YSYEKL. Trimming removed 0 bases from V and 2 bases from J; junction bases left unmatched: 5. The CDR3 reads CASSQDPVAGAYNEQFF. The CDR3 nucleotides are TGCGCCAGCAGCCAAGATCCTGTAGCGGGAGCCTACAATGAGCAGTTCTTC.

The rearrangement links TRBV6-1 to TRBJ2-7, with 7 bases identical to TRBD2. This CDR3 has 14 amino acids. Germline V gene sequence: CDR1 MNHNS, CDR2 SASEGT. Losses at the gene ends were 1 base for V and 3 bases for J; bases not matched to a gene: 3. The CDR3 nucleotides are TGTGCCAGCAGTGAAGGCCCTAGCGGCTACGAGCAGTACGTC. Translation gives CASSEGPSGYEQYV.

The V and J genes are TRBV28 and TRBJ2-5; 7 bases map to TRBD2. V gave up 6 bases and J gave up 5 bases; unmatched junction bases: 15. The germline gives CDR1 MDHEN, CDR2 SYDVKM. This CDR3 has 16 amino acids. The CDR3 region has the DNA TGTGCCAGCAGCCTACCCGGGACTACCCTTTGGGAGACCCAGTACTTC. Translation gives CASSLPGTTLWETQYF.

The V call is TRBV27, the J call TRBJ2-5, with D maybe TRBD2 (5 bases). V lost 8 bases to trimming and J lost 0 bases, with 10 bases between them. Germline V gene sequence: CDR1 MNHEY, CDR2 SMNVEV (reference sequence). The CDR3 length is 13 residues. As DNA, the CDR3 is TGTGCCAGCGCCCGGGGTTACCAAGAGACCCAGTACTTC. Translated: CASARGYQETQYF.

The CDR3: CASSSGQYNEQFF. The DNA of the CDR3 is TGTGCCAGCAGCTCGGGACAGTACAATGAGCAGTTCTTC. The chain is built from TRBV7-3 and TRBJ2-1; 7 nucleotides agree with TRBD1. The V gene's germline CDR1 is SGHTA and CDR2 FQGTGA. This CDR3 comprises 13 residues. V lost 4 bases and J lost 4; bases outside the gene matches: 1.

The chain couples TRBV19 to TRBJ1-2, with a tentative D call TRBD1 (5 bases). Germline values: CDR1 LNHDA, CDR2 SQIVND (reference sequence). The CDR3 has 13 residues. The V end lost 4 bases, the J end lost 2 bases, and 8 bases lay between the germline ends. The CDR3, as DNA: TGTGCCAGTAGTACCCGACAGAACTATGGCTACACCTTC. Its translation: CASSTRQNYGYTF.

V is TRBV29-1 and J is TRBJ2-7, with a weak D call TRBD1 (5 bases). Germline V gene sequence: CDR1 SQVTM, CDR2 ANQGSEA. The CDR3 contains 12 residues. Trimming removed 4 bases at V and 3 bases at J, with 10 bases between. Written as DNA, the CDR3 is TGCAGCGTTGCCCCCGACAGCTACGAGCAGTACTTC. Translating gives CSVAPDSYEQYF.

The chain combines TRBV5-1 with TRBJ2-5, with unresolved D. The V end was cut by 2 bases, the J end by 3 bases, with 5 bases between. In germline, CDR1 is SGHRS, CDR2 YFSETQ. The CDR3 has 12 amino acids. The CDR3 DNA is TGCGCCAGCAGCTTCACGGAAGAGACCCAGTACTTC. This codes for CASSFTEETQYF.

The chain joins TRBV5-1 to TRBJ2-7; TRBD2 agrees at 10 bases. The J segment lost 3 bases and the V segment lost 1 base, leaving 4 bases of the junction unmatched. The CDR3 loop spans 15 amino acids. Per germline, CDR1 SGHRS and CDR2 YFSETQ. The CDR3 coding sequence is TGCGCCAGCAGCTTGTCGACTAGCGGGCACTACGAGCAGTACTTC. As protein: CASSLSTSGHYEQYF.

This clone was picked up one time. This chain uses TRBV5-1 with TRBJ2-7, with 9 bases aligning to TRBD2. Germline CDR1 reads SGHRS; CDR2 reads YFSETQ. This CDR3 spans 14 amino acids. V gave up 3 bases and J gave up 2 bases; unmatched junction bases: 3. Here the CDR3 DNA reads TGCGCCAGCAGCTCGACTAGCGGAACCTACGAGCAGTACTTC. Encoded protein: CASSSTSGTYEQYF.

The chain combines TRBV4-1 with TRBJ2-5, with 8 bases fitting TRBD2. After removal of 1 base from V and 5 bases from J, the junction contained 9 bases not matched to a gene. Germline-derived CDR1 and CDR2 are MGHRA and YSYEKL. The CDR3 extends over 16 amino acids. CDR3 coding DNA: TGCGCCAGCAGCCAAGGCGGGAGGACCAAGGGGGAGACCCAGTACTTC. Translation: CASSQGGRTKGETQYF.

The rearrangement links TRBV4-1 to TRBJ2-5; the D is unclear. The J call could be wrong; TRBJ2-7 is a better fit for the DNA end. The CDR3 totals 15 residues. CDR1 and CDR2 from the germline V gene are MGHRA and YSYEKL. Written as DNA, the CDR3 is TGCGCCAGCAGCCAAGATCGCGGCAGAGCTTACGAGCAGTACTTC. Protein: CASSQDRGRAYEQYF.

This clone was counted between two and nine times. The V and J genes are TRBV7-6 and TRBJ2-1, with TRBD1 matching 8 bases. Germline-derived CDR1 and CDR2 are SGHVS and FNYEAQ. The CDR3 extends over 16 amino acids. Trimming took 0 bases from V and 8 from J; bases not matched to a gene: 9. The CDR3 DNA follows: TGTGCCAGCAGCTTAGCAGGACAGGGTCCGGGCTATGAGCAGTTCTTC. It translates to CASSLAGQGPGYEQFF. Combining the CDR3 with reference TRBV7-6 and TRBJ2-1 gives the whole variable domain GAGVSQSPRYKVTKRGQDVALRCDPISGHVSLYWYRQALGQGPEFLTYFNYEAQQDKSGLPNDRFSAERPEGSISTLTIQRTEQRDSAMYRCASSLAGQGPGYEQFFGPGTRLTVL.

This clone was seen only a few times. This chain uses TRBV11-2 with TRBJ1-2; D might be TRBD1 (6 bases). Germline lookup yields CDR1 SGHAT and CDR2 FQNNGV. Trimming removed 3 bases from V and 6 bases from J, with 11 bases in between. CDR3 size: 13 residues. The CDR3 protein is CASSLNRADGYTF. The DNA of the CDR3 is TGTGCCAGCAGCTTGAACAGGGCCGATGGCTACACCTTC.

CDR3 residues: CASSSPSGANTEAFF. CDR3 bases: TGCGCCAGCAGCTCGCCTTCAGGGGCGAACACTGAAGCTTTCTTT. The chain couples TRBV5-1 to TRBJ1-1; D possibly corresponds to TRBD1 (6 bases). CDR1 SGHRS and CDR2 YFSETQ come from the germline V gene. V shed 3 bases and J shed 1 base, with 13 bases lying between them. CDR3 length: 15 amino acids. Supplemented by reference TRBV5-1 and TRBJ1-1, the full variable domain reads KAGVTQTPRYLIKTRGQQVTLSCSPISGHRSVSWYQQTPGQGLQFLFEYFSETQRNKGNFPGRFSGRQFSNSRSEMNVSTLELGDSALYLCASSSPSGANTEAFFGQGTRLTVV.

The gene calls are TRBV7-3 and TRBJ2-1; 8 nucleotides line up with TRBD2. Germline V gives CDR1 SGHTA, CDR2 FQGTGA. Trimming took 2 bases from V and 8 from J; bases not matched to a gene: 8. This CDR3 is 15 amino acids long. The CDR3 DNA sequence: TGTGCCAGCAGCTTATCAGCCGGGAGGGGTGATGAGCAGTTCTTC. The encoded protein is CASSLSAGRGDEQFF.